This T cell receptor beta chain was retrieved from a study of human thymus T cells (dated by TCRdb to 2018 to 2021). Describing the broader study: The study described the TCR alpha and beta repertoires in about eight infant thymus samples and four matching peripheral blood samples. Donor ages ranging from about 7 to 244 days were recorded, and roughly six male and a couple of female infants were included in the cohort. On the study overall, not on this receptor specifically: On average, thymus samples yielded 750,000 to 1,000,000 unique TCRB clonotypes, whereas blood samples yielded about 80,000. Usage of V and J gene segments appeared to be biased in both the thymic and the peripheral blood repertoires.

In Finland, the donors were immunologically healthy infants who were having open corrective cardiac surgery for congenital heart defects. During surgery, a small about 0.5-1 mL aliquot of peripheral blood was collected from four of the eight donors. For the blood samples, genomic DNA was extracted from all available leukocytes instead of from a set number of cells. ACK lysis buffer was used to remove erythrocytes from blood, and the leukocytes were stored at -70 degrees C as pellets. A QIAsymphony instrument was used to extract genomic DNA from frozen cell pellets. TCRB and TCRAD loci were amplified from a standardized quantity of quality-controlled genomic DNA using the immunoSEQ multiplex PCR assay. The amplicons covered the V(D)J region and were long enough to include the CDR3 and to identify the V and J genes. Through the commercial immunoSEQ service, the amplicons were sequenced on an Illumina platform. On the authors' methods: Primer bias and sequencing errors were corrected using previously described methods, and TCRAD and TCRB definitions followed the IMGT database. The repertoires were analysed using immunoSEQ Analyzer 3.0 and VDJTools for basic statistics, V/J segment usage, diversity estimates, rarefaction and pairwise overlap. Diversity was estimated using the Chao1, ChaoE, Efron-Thisted, Shannon and inverse Simpson indices, and was also estimated on datasets down-sampled to the size of the smallest sample. Repertoire overlap was assessed by strict matching of CDR3 nucleotide sequence, V gene and J gene, and clustering was done by Jaccard-based multidimensional scaling. The clones in this table, taken by TCRdb from immuneACCESS, are in-frame only. Not every clone is retained; where verified, under half of the shortfall comes from an unresolved V gene, and the cause of the rest is unknown. The V and J calls and the clone size are those of that table, but D and trimming were determined from the DNA. Across this sample there are 45,000 to 75,000 clones, with nearly 95% seen only once. The biggest ten clones account for nearly 6% of the sample.

Trimming takes 3 bases from V and 4 bases from J, and the germline ends sit 6 bases apart. CDR1 and CDR2 were assigned from the germline V gene (reference sequence) as DFQATT and SNEGSKA. Including the terminal cysteine and phenylalanine, the CDR3 comprises 11 residues. The entry retains the CDR3 DNA only, 33 bases that are in frame from base 1. For this clone: It has no known antigen specificity. The input lacks base qualities; no much larger clone sits a single base away.

Sequenced input: blood. The rearrangement combines TRBV20-1 with TRBJ1-2; the D gene is not confidently resolved. The sequence was collected from a boy under two years old with a congenital heart defect but otherwise immunologically healthy. The nucleotide sequence reads TGCAGTGCTAGTTTGGCCTATGGCTACACCTTC. This gives the protein CSASLAYGYTF.